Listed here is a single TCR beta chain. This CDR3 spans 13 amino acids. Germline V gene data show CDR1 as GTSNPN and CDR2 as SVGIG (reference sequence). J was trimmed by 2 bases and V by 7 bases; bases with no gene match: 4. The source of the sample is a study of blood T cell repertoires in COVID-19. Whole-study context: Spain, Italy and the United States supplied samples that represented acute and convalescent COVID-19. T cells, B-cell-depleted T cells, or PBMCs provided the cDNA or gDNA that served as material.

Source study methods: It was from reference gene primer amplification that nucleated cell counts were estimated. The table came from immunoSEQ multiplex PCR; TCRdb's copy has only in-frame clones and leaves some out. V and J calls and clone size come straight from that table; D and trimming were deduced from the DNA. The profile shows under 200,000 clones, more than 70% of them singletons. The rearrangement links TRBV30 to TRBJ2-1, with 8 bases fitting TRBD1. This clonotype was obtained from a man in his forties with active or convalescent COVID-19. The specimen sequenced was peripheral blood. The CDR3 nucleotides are TGTGCCTCGTCAGGGGGCCCCTACAATGAGCAGTTCTTC. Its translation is CASSGGPYNEQFF.